Listed below are T cell receptor beta chains from one sample, sequenced in a study of blood T cell repertoires in COVID-19. The repertoire was sequenced with immunoSEQ multiplex PCR; TCRdb's copy has only in-frame clones and lacks some. The sample has around 100,000 clones, over 75% seen once. What was sequenced was peripheral blood. These receptors all come from a man aged 80 or over with acute or convalescent COVID-19. CDR3s include the opening cysteine and the closing phenylalanine or tryptophan. The D gene is left open where the match is weak. Not every row has a clone size; where given, it reads once, few, many or a size class.

j_call	clone_size	v_call	d_call	cdr3_aa	cdr3_nt
TRBJ1-2	.	TRBV24-1	.	CATSDGTGGGYGYTF	TGTGCCACCAGTGATGGCACAGGCGGGGGCTATGGCTACACCTTC
TRBJ2-5	.	TRBV5-1	.	CASSLVASAETQYF	TGCGCCAGCAGCTTGGTGGCTAGCGCGGAGACCCAGTACTTC
TRBJ1-6	once	TRBV7-2	TRBD1	CASSLLGQGARNSPLHF	TGTGCCAGCAGCTTATTGGGACAGGGGGCGAGGAATTCACCCCTCCACTTT
TRBJ2-7	.	TRBV2	TRBD1	CASRGTAYEQYF	TGTGCCAGCAGGGGGACAGCCTACGAGCAGTACTTC
TRBJ2-7	once	TRBV7-2	TRBD1	CASSLDRGQYEQYF	TGTGCCAGCAGCTTAGACAGGGGGCAGTACGAGCAGTACTTC
TRBJ2-7	once	TRBV7-2	TRBD1	CASSSRTGLYEQYF	TGTGCCAGCAGCTCGCGGACAGGTCTGTACGAGCAGTACTTC
TRBJ2-3	.	TRBV6-2/TRBV6-3	TRBD2	CASSYEREIADTQYF	TGTGCCAGCAGTTACGAGCGGGAGATTGCAGATACGCAGTATTTT
TRBJ2-3	.	TRBV3-1/TRBV3-2	.	CASSPDFTSTDTQYF	TGTGCCAGCAGCCCGGACTTTACCAGCACAGATACGCAGTATTTT
TRBJ2-3	.	TRBV19	.	CASSIPGPRGTDTQYF	TGTGCCAGTAGTATTCCCGGCCCCAGGGGCACAGATACGCAGTATTTT
TRBJ2-3	few	TRBV27	TRBD1	CASSSQGARADTQYF	TGTGCCAGCAGTTCCCAGGGGGCCCGCGCAGATACGCAGTATTTT
TRBJ2-1	.	TRBV19	TRBD2	CASSIASGAYNEQFF	TGTGCCAGTAGTATCGCCAGCGGGGCCTACAATGAGCAGTTCTTC
TRBJ1-4	.	TRBV9	.	CASSAGQLNEKLFF	TGTGCCAGCAGCGCCGGACAGTTAAATGAAAAACTGTTTTTT
TRBJ2-7	.	TRBV5-1	TRBD1	CASSSGTGAYEQYF	TGCGCCAGCAGCTCGGGGACAGGGGCCTACGAGCAGTACTTC
TRBJ1-4	.	TRBV30	.	CAWTTIEEKLFF	TGTGCCTGGACGACAATAGAGGAAAAACTGTTTTTT
TRBJ2-1	.	TRBV7-2	.	CASISAPGLDYNEQFF	TGTGCCAGCATTTCTGCCCCGGGACTGGATTACAATGAGCAGTTCTTC
TRBJ2-1	.	TRBV5-8	TRBD1	CASSYDRVFYNEQFF	TGTGCCAGCAGCTATGACAGGGTTTTTTACAATGAGCAGTTCTTC
TRBJ1-1	once	TRBV5-1	TRBD1	CASSLGQVFGTEAFF	TGCGCCAGCAGCTTAGGACAGGTCTTTGGCACTGAAGCTTTCTTT
TRBJ1-6	once	TRBV5-1	TRBD1	CASSLGGTGGSPLHF	TGCGCCAGCAGCCTAGGAGGGACAGGGGGTTCACCCCTCCACTTT
TRBJ2-2	.	TRBV24-1	.	CATSDLLTGPGELFF	TGTGCCACCAGTGATTTGCTCACAGGACCCGGGGAGCTGTTTTTT
TRBJ1-4	.	TRBV12-3/TRBV12-4	TRBD1	CASSLQTGGSLFF	TGTGCCAGCAGTCTCCAGACAGGGGGCTCGCTGTTTTTT
TRBJ2-1	.	TRBV9	.	CASSLTGSLDYNEQFF	TGTGCCAGCAGCTTGACTGGGAGCCTCGACTACAATGAGCAGTTCTTC
TRBJ1-3	.	TRBV7-9	.	CASSFGGEWGNTIYF	TGTGCCAGCAGCTTCGGGGGAGAGTGGGGAAACACCATATATTTT
TRBJ1-4	.	TRBV7-8	TRBD1	CASSLGTGPGEKLFF	TGTGCCAGCAGCTTGGGGACAGGGCCCGGTGAAAAACTGTTTTTT
TRBJ1-1	.	TRBV18	TRBD1	CASSRGDRGDTEAFF	TGTGCCAGCTCACGGGGGGACAGGGGGGACACTGAAGCTTTCTTT
TRBJ1-1	.	TRBV2	.	CASSVRLGAFF	TGTGCCAGCAGTGTAAGACTAGGGGCTTTCTTT
TRBJ2-7	.	TRBV18	TRBD1	CASSPQGQGGAYEQYF	TGTGCCAGCTCACCTCAAGGACAGGGGGGAGCCTACGAGCAGTACTTC